This T cell receptor beta chain was found in a study of CD8+CD57+ T cells in acquired aplastic anemia. Points from the study as a whole: Shared by patients and controls, 25 to 30 CD8+ CDR3s were abundant in patients.

There are 14 residues in the CDR3. Trimming pared 5 bases from V and 0 bases from J, leaving 10 bases between. In germline, CDR1 is DFQATT, CDR2 SNEGSKA (reference sequence). Investigators profiled TCR beta VDJ and CDR3 from genomic DNA template. TCRdb re-derived calls from the reads in MiXCR, one entry per CDR3 protein. The sample contains a few hundred thousand distinct CDR3 sequences, under 50% of which appear only once. By share, this clonotype counts as medium-sized. Its antigen is unknown. Patients selected for sequencing had displayed CD8+CD57+ cell expansion by flow cytometry. Every one of the patients had aplastic anemia (severe, acquired).

This chain uses TRBV20-1 with TRBJ2-2; tentatively, D is TRBD1 or TRBD2 (5 bases each). The material sequenced was sorted CD4+, CD8+, or CD8+CD57+ T cells (not recorded which) from PBMCs. The sequence was obtained from a human donor with aplastic anemia. The CDR3 spells CSAEEGTNTGELFF. CDR3 sequence (DNA): TGCAGTGCTGAAGAGGGGACGAACACCGGGGAGCTGTTTTTT.